The rows below give T cell receptor beta chains drawn from one sample of a study of T cells in Graves' hyperthyroidism and ophthalmopathy. TCRdb re-called the multiplex PCR reads with MiXCR, one entry per CDR3 protein. The repertoire holds about 210,000 distinct CDR3 sequences, 17% seen once, with roughly 50% in the top ten. Material: blood. These receptors were obtained from a man aged 50-59 years with Graves' hyperthyroidism. CDR3s include the opening cysteine and the closing phenylalanine or tryptophan. The order of the fields is clone size, V gene, D gene, J gene, CDR3 length, CDR3 DNA, CDR3 protein. The D gene is left open where the match is weak. Where a row states a size, it is once, few, many or the class of an expanded clone; other rows omit it.

>few|TRBV11-3|TRBD2|TRBJ2-4|18
TGTGCCAGCAGCTTCGGACCCGGGACTAGCGGGAAAAAAAACATTCAGTACTTC
CASSFGPGTSGKKNIQYF
>many|TRBV6-2/TRBV6-3|TRBD2|TRBJ2-5|15
TGTGCCAGCAGTTACTTCGAAGCGGGAGATGAGACCCAGTACTTC
CASSYFEAGDETQYF
>NA|TRBV20-1|NA|TRBJ1-1|13
TGCAGTGCCCCCCCGGACAGAAACACTGAAGCTTTCTTT
CSAPPDRNTEAFF
>many|TRBV19|NA|TRBJ1-2|12
TGTGCCAGTAGTACCAGACAGGCTGGCTACACCTTC
CASSTRQAGYTF
>few|TRBV5-1|TRBD1|TRBJ2-2|14
TGCGCCAGCAGCTTAATGACAGGGCAGAGGGAGCTGTTTTTT
CASSLMTGQRELFF
>many|TRBV12-3/TRBV12-4|NA|TRBJ1-1|13
TGTGCCAGCACCGCGACAGTGAACACTGAAGCTTTCTTT
CASTATVNTEAFF
>many|TRBV2|TRBD1|TRBJ2-7|15
TGTGCCAGCAGTTACAGGGGGCGGACAAGGTACGAGCAGTACTTC
CASSYRGRTRYEQYF
>NA|TRBV11-2|NA|TRBJ2-7|17
TGTGCCAGCAGCTTAGCAGGATGGCGGGCCCGTCTCGACGAGCAGTACTTC
CASSLAGWRARLDEQYF
>many|TRBV28|TRBD1|TRBJ1-2|15
TGTGCCAGCAGTCCCCGGACAGGGTGGTCGAGTGGCTACACCTTC
CASSPRTGWSSGYTF
>many|TRBV28|NA|TRBJ2-5|16
TGTGCCAGCAGTTTATTGGGCGGGTTGTACCAAGAGACCCAGTACTTC
CASSLLGGLYQETQYF